One sample yielded the 2 T cell receptor beta chains listed below, sequenced in a study of T cell changes during pregnancy in multiple sclerosis. Clones were read by immunoSEQ multiplex PCR, and TCRdb kept only the in-frame ones, dropping some. The repertoire holds some 100,000 clones, with 92% as singletons. This specimen consisted of peripheral blood, obtained after pregnancy. These receptors were obtained from a female donor with multiple sclerosis, enrolled in a pregnancy study.

The gene calls are TRBV7-2 and TRBJ1-3; a weak D match, TRBD1 (5 bases). V lost 5 bases and J lost 2, with 10 bases in between. The CDR3 covers 14 residues. Germline CDR1 SGHTA, CDR2 FQGNSA. In DNA, the CDR3 is TGTGCCAGCAGCCTGCAGGGCCCTGGAAACACCATATATTTT. Translation: CASSLQGPGNTIYF.

The chain carries TRBV19 and TRBJ1-5; D remains ambiguous. The CDR3 sequence is 14 residues long. V was pared by 7 bases and J by 1 base, with 11 bases between. Germline loops: CDR1 LNHDA, CDR2 SQIVND (reference sequence). The CDR3 loop is CASTEGWSNQPQHF. CDR3 bases: TGTGCCAGTACCGAGGGCTGGAGCAATCAGCCCCAGCATTTT.